This paragraph covers one T cell receptor beta chain sequence. These data originate in a study of CXCR3-negative and CXCR3-positive naive CD8 T cells. 5' RACE with UMI labels generated the TRB cDNA libraries. TCRdb reprocessed the 5' RACE reads and keeps a single row for each CDR3 protein, giving no DNA. Seen in this sample are some 8,300 distinct CDR3 sequences; the ten most common clones hold more than 2%. Germline CDR1 is SQVTM and CDR2 is ANQGSEA. This CDR3 contains 16 residues. Source material: naive CXCR3- CD8+ T cells from blood. Subset in this sample: CD45RO-CCR7+CD27+CD95- naive CD8+ T cells lacking CXCR3 (TNR3-). The chain joins TRBV29-1 to TRBJ1-3; absent DNA, TCRdb's TRBD1 call cannot be checked. The clonotype comes from a human donor in good health. Some clones in this sample may be carry-over from other donors' samples. The CDR3 reads CSVVMDRANSGNTIYF. Full variable domain (outside the CDR3, taken from reference TRBV29-1 and TRBJ1-3): SAVISQKPSRDICQRGTSLTIQCQVDSQVTMMFWYRQQPGQSLTLIATANQGSEATYESGFVIDKFPISRPNLTFSTLTVSNMSPEDSSIYLCSVVMDRANSGNTIYFGEGSWLTVV.